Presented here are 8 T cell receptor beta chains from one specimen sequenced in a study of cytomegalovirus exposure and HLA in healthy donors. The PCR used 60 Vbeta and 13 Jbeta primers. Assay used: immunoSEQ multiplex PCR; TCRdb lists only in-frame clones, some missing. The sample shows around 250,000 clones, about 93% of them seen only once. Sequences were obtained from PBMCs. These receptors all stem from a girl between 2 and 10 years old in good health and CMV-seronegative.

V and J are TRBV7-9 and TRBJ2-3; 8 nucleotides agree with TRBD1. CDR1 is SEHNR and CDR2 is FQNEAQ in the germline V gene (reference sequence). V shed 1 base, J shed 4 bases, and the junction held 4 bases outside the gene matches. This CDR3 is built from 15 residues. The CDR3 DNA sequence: TGTGCCAGCAGCTTAGGGACAGGGACTCCAGATACGCAGTATTTT. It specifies CASSLGTGTPDTQYF.

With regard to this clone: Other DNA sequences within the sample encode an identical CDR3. CDR3 loop: CASSPLEGNTEAFF. The CDR3 DNA reads TGTGCCAGCTCACCACTAGAGGGGAACACTGAAGCTTTCTTT. The chain employs TRBV18 and TRBJ1-1; D not certain. The CDR3 has 14 residues. Germline CDR1 and CDR2: KGHSH and LQKENI. V was shortened by 1 base and J by 1 base, with 7 bases between the two germline ends.

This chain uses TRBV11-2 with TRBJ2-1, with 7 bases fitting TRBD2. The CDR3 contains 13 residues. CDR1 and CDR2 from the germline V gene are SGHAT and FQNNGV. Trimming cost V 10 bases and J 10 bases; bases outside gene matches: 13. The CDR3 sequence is CAIPITGGQEQFF. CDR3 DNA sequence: TGTGCCATCCCTATCACGGGGGGTCAGGAGCAGTTCTTC.

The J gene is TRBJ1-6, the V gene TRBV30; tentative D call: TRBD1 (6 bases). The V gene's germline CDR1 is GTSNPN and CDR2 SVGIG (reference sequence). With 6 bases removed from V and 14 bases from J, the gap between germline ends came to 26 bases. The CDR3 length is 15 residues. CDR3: CACLDLLRNQGSLHF. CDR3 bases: TGTGCCTGCCTCGATCTCCTGCGGAACCAGGGGTCCCTCCACTTT. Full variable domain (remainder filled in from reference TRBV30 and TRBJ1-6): SQTIHQWPATLVQPVGSPLSLECTVEGTSNPNLYWYRQAAGRGLQLLFYSVGIGQISSEVPQNLSASRPQDRQFILSSKKLLLSDSGFYLCACLDLLRNQGSLHFGNGTRLTVT.

CDR3: CASRRTGGSYNSPLHF. Here the CDR3 DNA reads TGCGCCAGCAGGCGGACAGGGGGCTCCTATAATTCACCCCTCCACTTT. This chain joins TRBV5-1 and TRBJ1-6, with 10 bases matching TRBD1. Trimming removed 5 bases from V and 0 bases from J; junction bases left unmatched: 2. CDR1 is SGHRS and CDR2 is YFSETQ in the germline V gene. The CDR3 covers 16 residues. Together with reference TRBV5-1 and TRBJ1-6, the CDR3 gives the full variable domain: KAGVTQTPRYLIKTRGQQVTLSCSPISGHRSVSWYQQTPGQGLQFLFEYFSETQRNKGNFPGRFSGRQFSNSRSEMNVSTLELGDSALYLCASRRTGGSYNSPLHFGNGTRLTVT.

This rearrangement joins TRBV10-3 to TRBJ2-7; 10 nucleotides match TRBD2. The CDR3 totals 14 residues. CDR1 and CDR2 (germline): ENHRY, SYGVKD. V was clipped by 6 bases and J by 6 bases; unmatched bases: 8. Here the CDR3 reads CAIRGGTSGVEQYF. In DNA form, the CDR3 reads TGTGCCATCAGAGGGGGAACTAGCGGGGTCGAGCAGTACTTC.

The CDR3, as DNA: TGTGCCAGTAGTCCCAGGACAGGGGGGATCTACGAGCAGTACTTC. Its protein is CASSPRTGGIYEQYF. The rearrangement uses TRBV19 and TRBJ2-7, with 10 nucleotides matching TRBD1. The trim removed 5 bases at V and 3 bases at J, leaving 7 bases unmatched. The CDR3 is made up of 15 amino acids. Germline values: CDR1 LNHDA, CDR2 SQIVND (reference sequence).

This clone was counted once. CDR3 sequence (DNA): TGTGCCAGCAGCTTAGCGCCGCAGGGCCACGAGCAGTACTTC. The encoded protein is CASSLAPQGHEQYF. This chain links TRBV7-9 with TRBJ2-7; possibly TRBD1 for D (5 bases). V lost 0 bases to trimming and J lost 5 bases, with 11 bases between them. Germline V CDR1 and CDR2: SEHNR, FQNEAQ (reference sequence). The CDR3 spans 14 residues.